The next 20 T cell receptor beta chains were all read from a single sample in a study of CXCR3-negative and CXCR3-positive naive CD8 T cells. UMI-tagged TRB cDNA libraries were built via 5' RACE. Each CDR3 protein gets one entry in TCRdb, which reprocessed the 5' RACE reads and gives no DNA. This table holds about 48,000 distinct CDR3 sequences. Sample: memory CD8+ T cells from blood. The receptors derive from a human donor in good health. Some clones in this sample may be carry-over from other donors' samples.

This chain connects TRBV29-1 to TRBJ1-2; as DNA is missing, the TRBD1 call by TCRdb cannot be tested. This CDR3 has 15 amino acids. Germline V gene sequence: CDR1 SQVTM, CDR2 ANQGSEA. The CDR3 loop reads CSVETGQGDNYGYTF.

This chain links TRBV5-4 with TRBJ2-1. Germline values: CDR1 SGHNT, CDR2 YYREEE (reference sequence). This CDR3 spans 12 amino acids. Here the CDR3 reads CASSLTDNEQFF.

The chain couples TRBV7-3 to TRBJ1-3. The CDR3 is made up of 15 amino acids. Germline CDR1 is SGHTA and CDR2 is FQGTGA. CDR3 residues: CASSPDAVSGNTIYF.

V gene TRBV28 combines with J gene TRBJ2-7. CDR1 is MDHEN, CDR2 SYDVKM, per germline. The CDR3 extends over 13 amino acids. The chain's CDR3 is CASSLSPTYEQYF. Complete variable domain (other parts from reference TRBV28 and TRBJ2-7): DVKVTQSSRYLVKRTGEKVFLECVQDMDHENMFWYRQDPGLGLRLIYFSYDVKMKEKGDIPEGYSVSREKKERFSLILESASTNQTSMYLCASSLSPTYEQYFGPGTRLTVT.

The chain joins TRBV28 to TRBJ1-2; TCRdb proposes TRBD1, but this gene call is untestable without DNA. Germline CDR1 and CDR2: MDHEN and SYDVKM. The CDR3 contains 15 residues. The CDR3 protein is CASAAPPWTPYGYTF.

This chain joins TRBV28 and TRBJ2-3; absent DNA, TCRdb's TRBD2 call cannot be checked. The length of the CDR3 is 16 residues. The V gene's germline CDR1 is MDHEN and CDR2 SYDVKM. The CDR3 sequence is CASSLAPAGSTDTQYF.

The CDR3 region is CASSHNPTYEQYF. The chain carries TRBV4-1 and TRBJ2-7. This CDR3 has 13 residues. CDR1 MGHRA and CDR2 YSYEKL come from the germline V gene.

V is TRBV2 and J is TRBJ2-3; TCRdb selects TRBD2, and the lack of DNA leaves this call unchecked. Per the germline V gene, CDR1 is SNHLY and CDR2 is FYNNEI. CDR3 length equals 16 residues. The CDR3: CASSSDSGGIVYTQYF.

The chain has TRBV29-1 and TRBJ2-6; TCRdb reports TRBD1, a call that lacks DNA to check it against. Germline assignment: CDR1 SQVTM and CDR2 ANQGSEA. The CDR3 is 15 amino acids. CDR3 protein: CSVAGDGAGANVLTF.

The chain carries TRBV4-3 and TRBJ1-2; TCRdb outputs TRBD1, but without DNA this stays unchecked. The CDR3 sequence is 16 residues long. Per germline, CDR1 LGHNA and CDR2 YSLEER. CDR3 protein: CASSQDRGDSYYGYTF.

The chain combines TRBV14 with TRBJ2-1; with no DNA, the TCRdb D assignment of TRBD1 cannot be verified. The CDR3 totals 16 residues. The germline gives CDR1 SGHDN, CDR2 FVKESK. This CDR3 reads CASSQEEWGLYNEQFF.

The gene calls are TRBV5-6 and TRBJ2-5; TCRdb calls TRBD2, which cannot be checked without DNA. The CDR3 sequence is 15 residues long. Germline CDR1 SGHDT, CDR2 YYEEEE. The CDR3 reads CASSLLEEVGETQYF.

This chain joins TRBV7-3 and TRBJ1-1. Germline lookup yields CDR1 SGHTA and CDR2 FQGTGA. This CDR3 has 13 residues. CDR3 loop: CASSLSTSTEAFF.

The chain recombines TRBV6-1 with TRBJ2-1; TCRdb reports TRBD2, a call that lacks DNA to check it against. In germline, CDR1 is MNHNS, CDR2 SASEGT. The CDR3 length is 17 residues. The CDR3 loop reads CASTKGLPGLAGNEQFF.

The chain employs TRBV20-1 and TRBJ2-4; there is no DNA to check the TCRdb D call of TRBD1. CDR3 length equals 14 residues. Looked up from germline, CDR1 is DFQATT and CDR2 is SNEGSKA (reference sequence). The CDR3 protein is CSARLGAAKNIQYF.

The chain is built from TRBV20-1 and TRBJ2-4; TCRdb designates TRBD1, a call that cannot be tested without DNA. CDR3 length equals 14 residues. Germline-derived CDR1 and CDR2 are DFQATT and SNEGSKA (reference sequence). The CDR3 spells CSALQGVAKNIQYF.

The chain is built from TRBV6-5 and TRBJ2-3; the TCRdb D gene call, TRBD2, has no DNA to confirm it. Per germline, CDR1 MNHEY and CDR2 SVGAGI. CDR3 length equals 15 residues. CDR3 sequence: CASSYWSGGSDTQYF.

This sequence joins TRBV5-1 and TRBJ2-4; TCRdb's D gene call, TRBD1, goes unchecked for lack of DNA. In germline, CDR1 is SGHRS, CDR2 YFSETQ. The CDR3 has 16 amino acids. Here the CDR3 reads CASSERPGSVKNIQYF.

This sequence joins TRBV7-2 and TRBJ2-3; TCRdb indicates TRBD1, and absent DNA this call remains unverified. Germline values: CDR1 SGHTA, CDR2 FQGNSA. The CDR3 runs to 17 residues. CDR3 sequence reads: CASSSPTGDPMTDTQYF. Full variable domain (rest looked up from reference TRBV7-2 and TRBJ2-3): GAGVSQSPSNKVTEKGKDVELRCDPISGHTALYWYRQSLGQGLEFLIYFQGNSAPDKSGLPSDRFSAERTGGSVSTLTIQRTQQEDSAVYLCASSSPTGDPMTDTQYFGPGTRLTVL.

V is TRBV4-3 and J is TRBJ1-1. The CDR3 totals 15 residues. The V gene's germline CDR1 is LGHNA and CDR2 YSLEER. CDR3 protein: CASSQDFGMNTEAFF.